The next 32 T cell receptor beta chains were all read from a single sample in a study of patients and donors after allogeneic stem cell transplantation. Using its own MiXCR run on the RT-PCR reads, TCRdb lists one record per CDR3 protein. The data contain hundreds of thousands of distinct CDR3 sequences, more than 35% of them seen just once; the ten biggest clones take up roughly 11%. The sequenced material came from blood, either unsorted or a sorted T cell fraction (not recorded which). The receptors were gathered from a human donor who was either an allogeneic HSCT recipient or a stem cell or donor lymphocyte infusion donor (not recorded which). It is not recorded whose cells these are; they may come from a transplant donor.

The rearrangement joins TRBV12-3 or TRBV12-4 to TRBJ1-2; no reliable D call. Trimming cost V 0 bases and J 8 bases, with 13 bases left between them. The CDR3 extends over 14 amino acids. The CDR3 region is CASSLAQARGGYTF. The CDR3 region has the DNA TGTGCCAGCAGTTTAGCCCAGGCTAGAGGCGGCTACACCTTC.

This clonotype was picked up many times. V and J are TRBV12-3 or TRBV12-4 and TRBJ2-2, with 9 bases lining up with TRBD1. V was pared by 6 bases and J by 1 base, with 9 bases of the junction left unmatched. The CDR3 is made up of 17 amino acids. In DNA, the CDR3 is TGTGCCAGCAGAGGGACAGGGCACCTTCTGAACACCGGGGAGCTGTTTTTT. Its translation is CASRGTGHLLNTGELFF.

The table lists this clonotype with many counts. The chain carries TRBV24-1 and TRBJ2-1; D gene ambiguous. Germline CDR1 and CDR2: KGHDR and SFDVKD. Trimming took 11 bases from V and 2 from J, leaving 12 bases between them. The CDR3 spans 13 residues. The CDR3 nucleotides are TGTGCCATCCCGGGTCGGGCCTACAATGAGCAGTTCTTC. Translation: CAIPGRAYNEQFF.

This clonotype was counted only a few times. The J gene is TRBJ1-1, the V gene TRBV5-6, with 7 bases that match TRBD1. The germline V gene has CDR1 SGHDT and CDR2 YYEEEE. V lost 3 bases and J lost 5; bases outside the gene matches: 7. The CDR3 runs 14 residues. The CDR3, as DNA: TGTGCCAGCAGCTATAGACAGGGAATGACTGAAGCTTTCTTT. Protein sequence: CASSYRQGMTEAFF.

The rearrangement joins TRBV2 to TRBJ2-7; D is uncertain. The length of the CDR3 is 13 residues. Per the germline V gene, CDR1 is SNHLY and CDR2 is FYNNEI. The V gene lost 4 bases and the J gene lost 2 bases, with 9 bases spanning the gap. The CDR3 sequence is CASSVNRAYEQYF. In DNA, the CDR3 is TGTGCCAGCAGTGTTAACAGAGCCTACGAGCAGTACTTC.

The chain recombines TRBV20-1 with TRBJ1-5, with D unresolved. V shed 3 bases and J shed 2 bases, with 8 bases lying between them. The CDR3 spans 13 residues. Germline loops: CDR1 DFQATT, CDR2 SNEGSKA (reference sequence). The CDR3 DNA is TGCAGTGCTAGGGGTGTAGGCAATCAGCCCCAGCATTTT. It yields the protein CSARGVGNQPQHF.

V and J are TRBV6-2 or TRBV6-3 and TRBJ2-5, with 10 positions matching TRBD2. In germline, CDR1 is MNHEY, CDR2 SVGEGT. This CDR3 is built from 15 residues. The V and J ends lost 0 bases and 5 bases, in that order; junction bases with no gene match: 3. The CDR3 loop is CASSYSASGSETQYF. As DNA, the CDR3 is TGTGCCAGCAGTTACTCCGCTAGCGGGAGTGAGACCCAGTACTTC.

This clonotype showed up just a few times. This sequence joins TRBV10-3 and TRBJ1-5; 7 bases are a match to TRBD1. Germline V gene data show CDR1 as ENHRY and CDR2 as SYGVKD. With V trimmed by 3 bases and J by 6 bases, 8 bases remained unmatched. There are 15 residues in the CDR3. The DNA for the CDR3 is TGTGCCATCAGTGAAGGGACAGAGAGAGGTCAGCCCCAGCATTTT. Encoded protein: CAISEGTERGQPQHF.

This chain uses TRBV20-1 with TRBJ1-1, with a weak D call TRBD1 (5 bases). CDR1 is DFQATT, CDR2 SNEGSKA, per germline (reference sequence). There are 15 residues in the CDR3. The V end was cut by 1 base, the J end by 0 bases, with 12 bases between. The CDR3 nucleotides are TGCAGTGCTAGAGGACCGACAGCGATGAACACTGAAGCTTTCTTT. Encoded protein: CSARGPTAMNTEAFF.

J is TRBJ2-5 and V is TRBV21-1; the D call TRBD1 from the table was never checked on the DNA. TRBV21-1 is a recognized pseudogene. This CDR3 region has 17 residues. The CDR3 DNA reads as TGTGCCAGCAGCAGAAATACAGGGATCTCGTTATTCGAGACCCAGTACTTC. Its translation is CASSRNTGISLFETQYF.

The chain combines TRBV5-1 with TRBJ2-7; no reliable D call. CDR3 length: 15 amino acids. V was clipped by 5 bases and J by 3 bases, with 18 bases between them. Germline loops: CDR1 SGHRS, CDR2 YFSETQ. The CDR3, as DNA: TGCGCCAGCAGGCCCACACTACAAGCCGTCTACGAGCAGTACTTC. Encoded protein: CASRPTLQAVYEQYF.

The V call is TRBV7-9, the J call TRBJ1-1, with D perhaps matching TRBD1 (6 bases). There are 12 residues in the CDR3. Trimming shortened V by 5 bases and J by 8 bases, and 12 bases separated the two germline ends. The V gene's germline CDR1 is SEHNR and CDR2 FQNEAQ (reference sequence). CDR3 coding DNA: TGTGCCAGCAGCCTACAGGGCTGGGAAGCTTTCTTT. It yields the protein CASSLQGWEAFF.

The J gene is TRBJ2-2, the V gene TRBV20-1; D assignment may be TRBD1 or TRBD2 (5 bases each). The germline CDR1 and CDR2 sequences are DFQATT and SNEGSKA (reference sequence). With 6 bases removed from V and 4 bases from J, the gap between germline ends came to 15 bases. The CDR3 covers 14 residues. The CDR3 protein is CSAPLDGTTGELFF. The CDR3 nucleotides are TGCAGTGCCCCACTGGACGGGACCACCGGGGAGCTGTTTTTT.

The sample holds a few counts of this clonotype. The chain has TRBV6-6 and TRBJ1-3, with D perhaps TRBD1 (5 bases). The germline CDR1 and CDR2 sequences are MNHNY and SVGAGI (reference sequence). Trimming took 6 bases from V and 0 from J, leaving 12 bases between them. The CDR3 is 15 residues long. The CDR3 DNA sequence: TGTGCCAGCAGGTCGACAGAGCCCTCTGGAAACACCATATATTTT. Its protein product is CASRSTEPSGNTIYF.

The J gene is TRBJ2-2, the V gene TRBV30; perhaps TRBD2 as D (6 bases). CDR3 length: 15 amino acids. The V end was cut by 2 bases, the J end by 3 bases, with 13 bases between. Germline V lookup: CDR1 GTSNPN, CDR2 SVGIG (reference sequence). CDR3 sequence reads: CAWSFLAVYTGELFF. Here the CDR3 DNA reads TGTGCCTGGAGTTTTTTAGCGGTGTACACCGGGGAGCTGTTTTTT.

J is TRBJ2-1 and V is TRBV3-1; D unresolved. CDR1 is LGHDT and CDR2 is YNNKEL in the germline V gene (reference sequence). The CDR3 is 15 amino acids. Trimming pared 0 bases from V and 4 bases from J, leaving 10 bases between. DNA for the CDR3: TGTGCCAGCAGCCAAGAGCCCCAGAGTTACAATGAGCAGTTCTTC. Translating gives CASSQEPQSYNEQFF.

This chain joins TRBV28 and TRBJ2-7; D is unresolved. The CDR3 extends over 13 amino acids. The V end was cut by 7 bases, the J end by 0 bases, with 10 bases between. Looked up from germline, CDR1 is MDHEN and CDR2 is SYDVKM. CDR3 sequence reads: CASTDSLSYEQYF. As DNA, the CDR3 is TGTGCCAGCACCGACTCTCTCTCCTACGAGCAGTACTTC.

This clonotype was found many times. V usage is TRBV6-5 and J usage is TRBJ2-2; 11 nucleotides align to TRBD1. Germline values: CDR1 MNHEY, CDR2 SVGAGI. J was trimmed by 4 bases and V by 6 bases; bases with no gene match: 7. The CDR3 consists of 16 residues. The CDR3 bases are TGTGCCAGCAGAAGGTGGACAGGGGGCTCCACCGGGGAGCTGTTTTTT. It yields the protein CASRRWTGGSTGELFF.

As to this clonotype: This could be a read error, since a much larger clone is one nucleotide away. This chain joins TRBV12-3 or TRBV12-4 and TRBJ1-2; D may be TRBD1 (5 bases). V was clipped by 3 bases and J by 10 bases, with 21 bases between them. There are 15 residues in the CDR3. The CDR3 region has the DNA TGTGCCAGCAGTTTCTTCAATGGGGGGAAGCATGCCTACACCTTC. Translated: CASSFFNGGKHAYTF.

This clonotype came up a few times. The gene calls are TRBV6-6 and TRBJ1-1; no clear D. This CDR3 has 14 residues. Germline loops: CDR1 MNHNY, CDR2 SVGAGI (reference sequence). V gave up 6 bases and J gave up 0 bases, with 11 bases separating them. CDR3 loop: CASSREGLNTEAFF. DNA of the CDR3: TGTGCCAGCAGCCGGGAGGGCCTGAACACTGAAGCTTTCTTT.

The table lists this clonotype with a few counts. The chain uses TRBV4-1 and TRBJ1-5; a weak D match, TRBD1 (5 bases). The V end lost 2 bases, the J end lost 4 bases, and 12 bases lay between the germline ends. Germline V gives CDR1 MGHRA, CDR2 YSYEKL. The CDR3 runs 15 residues. This chain's CDR3 is CASSQPRDLNQPQHF. DNA of the CDR3: TGCGCCAGCAGCCAACCCCGGGACCTTAATCAGCCCCAGCATTTT.

The J gene is TRBJ2-2, the V gene TRBV10-3, with D tentatively TRBD1 (6 bases). Trimming removed 3 bases from V and 4 bases from J, with 12 bases in between. The CDR3 runs 15 residues. Germline loops: CDR1 ENHRY, CDR2 SYGVKD. CDR3 coding DNA: TGTGCCATCAGTGACGGCAGGGGACCCACCGGGGAGCTGTTTTTT. This sequence encodes CAISDGRGPTGELFF.

V gene TRBV18 combines with J gene TRBJ2-7; 7 bases align to TRBD1. There are 11 residues in the CDR3. The J segment lost 11 bases and the V segment lost 3 bases, leaving 4 bases of the junction unmatched. Germline assignment: CDR1 KGHSH and CDR2 LQKENI. The CDR3 loop reads CASSPDRVKYF. In nucleotides, the CDR3 is TGTGCCAGCTCACCCGACAGGGTGAAGTACTTC.

A few counts support this clonotype. V and J are TRBV20-1 and TRBJ1-2; D is undetermined. The germline V and J ends were trimmed by 4 bases and 4 bases, with 13 bases remaining between them. From germline, CDR1 is DFQATT and CDR2 SNEGSKA (reference sequence). The CDR3 totals 13 residues. The CDR3 DNA follows: TGCAGTGCTAACAGTTCTCCCGGCTATGGCTACACCTTC. It translates to CSANSSPGYGYTF.

V and J are TRBV5-1 and TRBJ1-6, with D unresolved. This CDR3 spans 13 amino acids. Germline CDR1 SGHRS, CDR2 YFSETQ. The germline V and J ends were trimmed by 4 bases and 7 bases, with 9 bases remaining between them. The CDR3 is CASSPSYNSPLHF. CDR3 nucleotides: TGCGCCAGCAGCCCCTCTTACAATTCACCCCTCCACTTT.

This clonotype was seen more than once but under ten times. The CDR3 loop reads CASSEWTGMNTEAFF. In nucleotides, the CDR3 is TGCGCCAGCAGTGAGTGGACAGGTATGAACACTGAAGCTTTCTTT. J is TRBJ1-1 and V is TRBV10-2; 7 nucleotides align to TRBD1. Germline CDR1 is WSHSY and CDR2 is SAAADI. Trimming cost V 1 base and J 0 bases; bases outside gene matches: 2. The CDR3 has 15 residues.

J is TRBJ2-3 and V is TRBV29-1; no definite D call. CDR3 size: 13 residues. Germline CDR1 reads SQVTM; CDR2 reads ANQGSEA. V was cut by 4 bases and J by 4 bases, with 12 bases left in between. CDR3 in DNA: TGCAGCGTTGTGGATCGAAACGCAGATACGCAGTATTTT. Its protein is CSVVDRNADTQYF.

The chain recombines TRBV7-8 with TRBJ2-3; no clear D gene. Per germline, CDR1 SGHVS and CDR2 FQNEAQ. Trimming cost V 3 bases and J 7 bases, with 17 bases left between them. The CDR3 is 15 residues long. The CDR3 DNA reads as TGTGCCAGCAGCTTCGGCGAGGACGGCCGGCATACGCAGTATTTT. Protein product: CASSFGEDGRHTQYF.

This clonotype has only a few counts. V and J are TRBV16 and TRBJ2-3; D is unclear. With 8 bases removed from V and 3 bases from J, the gap between germline ends came to 12 bases. The CDR3 length is 13 residues. Germline CDR1 KGHSY, CDR2 FQNENV. The CDR3 here is CASALYITDTQYF. The CDR3 bases are TGTGCCAGCGCGCTGTACATTACAGATACGCAGTATTTT. Based on the CDR3 plus reference TRBV16 and TRBJ2-3, the full variable domain is GEEVAQTPKHLVRGEGQKAKLYCAPIKGHSYVFWYQQVLKNEFKFLISFQNENVFDETGMPKERFSAKCLPNSPCSLEIQATKLEDSAVYFCASALYITDTQYFGPGTRLTVL.

This clonotype was recorded once. The chain uses TRBV12-3 or TRBV12-4 and TRBJ2-1, with TRBD1 matching 7 bases. The ends lost 3 bases at V and 0 bases at J; junction bases unmatched: 2. The CDR3 loop spans 15 amino acids. The DNA for the CDR3 is TGTGCCAGCAGTTTTACAGGGGTCTCCTACAATGAGCAGTTCTTC. Its translation is CASSFTGVSYNEQFF.

The chain employs TRBV20-1 and TRBJ1-1; D may be TRBD1 (5 bases). Germline CDR1 and CDR2: DFQATT and SNEGSKA (reference sequence). This CDR3 is 12 amino acids long. V was clipped by 6 bases and J by 0 bases, with 8 bases between them. Here the CDR3 reads CSAQQVNTEAFF. The CDR3 DNA reads as TGCAGTGCCCAACAGGTGAACACTGAAGCTTTCTTT.

This clonotype was detected a few times. This chain links TRBV27 with TRBJ1-5, with a tentative D call TRBD1 (5 bases). Germline V CDR1 and CDR2: MNHEY, SMNVEV (reference sequence). The CDR3 runs to 14 residues. V gave up 6 bases and J gave up 3 bases, with 12 bases separating them. This chain's CDR3 is CASRPQGDNQPQHF. CDR3 in DNA: TGTGCCAGCAGGCCCCAGGGAGACAATCAGCCCCAGCATTTT.